This TCR beta chain was sequenced during a study of T cells after somatic rescue of genetic block. The V segment lost 4 bases and the J segment 1 base; nucleotides outside the gene matches: 1. CDR1 is SGHNT and CDR2 is YENEEA in the germline V gene. This CDR3 has 15 residues. Measured with immunoSEQ multiplex PCR; TCRdb has only the in-frame clones, and not every one. The repertoire holds some 15,000 clones, with around 70% as singletons. Input material: peripheral blood mononuclear cells (PBMCs). The clonotype comes from a boy younger than 18. The chain joins TRBV11-3 to TRBJ2-3; 11 bases are a match to TRBD2. CDR3 DNA: TGTGCCAGCAGCTCGGGACTAGCGGGCACAGATACGCAGTATTTT. Amino acids: CASSSGLAGTDTQYF.